Following are 32 T cell receptor beta chains from one sample sequenced in a study of blood T cells in healthy people across ages. For the second PCR, which ran for roughly 6 to 11 cycles, a sample-barcoded 5' primer and a J-beta primer mix were used. TCRdb passed the 5' RACE reads through MiXCR, listing each CDR3 protein once. Of 710,000 or so distinct CDR3 sequences listed, 22% were seen once; the top ten hold around 22%. Sequenced input: blood. These TCRs come from a man in his sixties or seventies in good health.

Worth noting for this clonotype: An end of the junction does not agree with germline; a read error may underlie this. V usage is TRBV28 and J usage is TRBJ2-1, with TRBD2 matching over 15 bases. The CDR3 consists of 13 residues. Per germline, CDR1 MDHEN and CDR2 SYDVKM. CDR3 coding DNA: TGTGCCAGCAGGGGGACTAGCGGGGGGACTTGGATCTTC. It yields the protein CASRGTSGGTWIF.

This clonotype has just a few counts. This chain links TRBV20-1 with TRBJ2-7, with 8 nucleotides matching TRBD2. The CDR3 consists of 14 residues. The V gene's germline CDR1 is DFQATT and CDR2 SNEGSKA (reference sequence). V lost 6 bases and J lost 1; bases outside the gene matches: 8. CDR3 residues: CSANLAGYSYEQYF. The CDR3 DNA reads as TGCAGTGCAAACCTAGCGGGTTATTCCTACGAGCAGTACTTC.

This clonotype was observed many times. The chain carries TRBV6-5 and TRBJ1-2, with D tentatively TRBD1 (5 bases). The CDR3 extends over 14 amino acids. V was clipped by 7 bases and J by 2 bases, with 14 bases between them. Germline loops: CDR1 MNHEY, CDR2 SVGAGI. CDR3 DNA: TGTGCCAGCAAACCGGGACGGGGAAACTATGGCTACACCTTC. Protein sequence: CASKPGRGNYGYTF.

The V gene is TRBV12-3 or TRBV12-4, the J gene TRBJ1-4; 7 bases line up with TRBD1. The length of the CDR3 is 15 residues. V gave up 4 bases and J gave up 2 bases; unmatched junction bases: 4. The CDR3 DNA reads as TGTGCCAGCAGTTCAGTACAGGGGACTAATGAAAAACTGTTTTTT. Residues: CASSSVQGTNEKLFF.

The chain has TRBV11-2 and TRBJ2-5; no reliable D call. The better agreement between TRBJ2-7 and the DNA end casts doubt on the J call. Germline loops: CDR1 SGHAT, CDR2 FQNNGV. The CDR3 extends over 14 amino acids. This chain's CDR3 is CASSPYAGPYEQYV. CDR3 bases: TGTGCCAGCAGTCCCTATGCTGGGCCCTACGAGCAGTACGTC.

V and J are TRBV7-6 and TRBJ1-4, with D possibly matching TRBD1 (5 bases). The CDR3 is 17 residues long. With 1 base removed from V and 0 bases from J, the gap between germline ends came to 12 bases. Germline loops: CDR1 SGHVS, CDR2 FNYEAQ. CDR3 residues: CASSLVPGSATNEKLFF. The CDR3 DNA sequence: TGTGCCAGCAGCTTAGTTCCAGGGAGTGCAACTAATGAAAAACTGTTTTTT.

The chain recombines TRBV12-3 or TRBV12-4 with TRBJ1-1, with D perhaps TRBD1 (5 bases). V dropped 7 bases and J dropped 3 bases, with 27 bases sitting between them. The CDR3 is made up of 18 amino acids. The DNA of the CDR3 is TGTGCCAGCACTCCAAGGTGGGACCCAGGACCTCGGTACACTGAAGCTTTCTTT. It is translated as CASTPRWDPGPRYTEAFF.

The V call is TRBV12-3 or TRBV12-4, the J call TRBJ2-1; 8 positions agree with TRBD1. The CDR3 runs 15 residues. V lost 6 bases, J lost 6 bases, and 10 bases stayed unmatched. The CDR3 sequence is CASSKRTGSGNEQFF. In DNA, the CDR3 is TGTGCCAGCAGCAAACGGACAGGGTCAGGCAATGAGCAGTTCTTC.

The table lists this clonotype with many counts. V usage is TRBV5-1 and J usage is TRBJ2-7; 7 bases line up with TRBD1. The CDR3 covers 12 residues. Looked up from germline, CDR1 is SGHRS and CDR2 is YFSETQ. V lost 3 bases, J lost 4 bases, and 1 base stayed unmatched. The CDR3 DNA reads as TGCGCCAGCAGCTCACAGGGGTACGAGCAGTACTTC. It codes for CASSSQGYEQYF.

This chain joins TRBV20-1 and TRBJ2-2, with D tentatively TRBD2 (6 bases). The CDR3 consists of 14 residues. Trimming took off 4 bases at V and 3 bases at J, with 12 bases between the two ends. The germline V gene has CDR1 DFQATT and CDR2 SNEGSKA (reference sequence). CDR3 sequence (DNA): TGCAGTGCTAAGGACTACACCGACACCGGGGAGCTGTTTTTT. Protein product: CSAKDYTDTGELFF.

This rearrangement joins TRBV7-2 to TRBJ1-2, with unresolved D. CDR1 and CDR2 from the germline V gene are SGHTA and FQGNSA. The CDR3 contains 14 residues. The germline V and J ends were trimmed by 6 bases and 6 bases, with 17 bases remaining between them. CDR3: CASSLAVGNHGYTF. CDR3 coding DNA: TGTGCCAGCAGTCTAGCGGTGGGGAACCATGGCTACACCTTC.

The chain uses TRBV12-3 or TRBV12-4 and TRBJ2-5, with 8 bases lining up with TRBD1. Trimming took 6 bases from V and 5 from J; bases not matched to a gene: 8. The CDR3 extends over 14 amino acids. The DNA of the CDR3 is TGTGCCAGCAGCTCGGACAGGGAAGGGGAGACCCAGTACTTC. This encodes CASSSDREGETQYF.

This clonotype has a count of ten or more. The gene calls are TRBV2 and TRBJ2-1; 9 bases match TRBD1. The CDR3 contains 16 residues. The V gene's germline CDR1 is SNHLY and CDR2 FYNNEI. J was trimmed by 7 bases and V by 3 bases; bases with no gene match: 10. Here the CDR3 DNA reads TGTGCCAGCAGTGAGTCGTGGGACAGGGTCTATAATGAGCAGTTCTTC. Translation: CASSESWDRVYNEQFF.

This clonotype was seen only a few times. In DNA form, the CDR3 reads TGTGCCAGCAGTTTTTGGCTCGGCACAGGGGGCAAAGAAAAACTGTTTTTT. Protein sequence: CASSFWLGTGGKEKLFF. The chain employs TRBV12-3 or TRBV12-4 and TRBJ1-4; TRBD1 matches at 9 bases. The CDR3 is made up of 17 amino acids. The J segment lost 8 bases and the V segment lost 3 bases, leaving 13 bases of the junction unmatched.

V gene TRBV3-1 combines with J gene TRBJ2-6; D not resolved. Germline lookup yields CDR1 LGHDT and CDR2 YNNKEL (reference sequence). Trimming removed 1 base from V and 0 bases from J, with 10 bases in between. CDR3 length: 17 amino acids. The CDR3 DNA follows: TGTGCCAGCAGCCAAGTACGGAGCACCTCTGGGGCCAACGTCCTGACTTTC. It specifies CASSQVRSTSGANVLTF.

This clonotype has a handful of counts. V usage is TRBV5-5 and J usage is TRBJ1-1, with D tentatively TRBD1 (5 bases). V shed 4 bases and J shed 1 base, with 17 bases lying between them. Germline lookup yields CDR1 SGHKS and CDR2 YYEKEE (reference sequence). The CDR3 covers 16 residues. CDR3 DNA sequence: TGTGCCAGCAGCCCCGGGGGTCGGCTCGCGAACACTGAAGCTTTCTTT. Its protein is CASSPGGRLANTEAFF.

This sequence joins TRBV5-1 and TRBJ2-3; D is uncertain. Looked up from germline, CDR1 is SGHRS and CDR2 is YFSETQ. The V end lost 1 base, the J end lost 14 bases, and 20 bases lay between the germline ends. CDR3 length: 14 residues. CDR3 bases: TGCGCCAGCAGCTTGCCGGGCAGCACAGATGCGCGGTATTTT. It translates to CASSLPGSTDARYF.

The table lists this clonotype with a few counts. The rearrangement uses TRBV20-1 and TRBJ2-1; maybe TRBD2 (6 bases). Germline loops: CDR1 DFQATT, CDR2 SNEGSKA (reference sequence). Trimming removed 2 bases from V and 6 bases from J, with 11 bases in between. The CDR3 sequence is 13 residues long. The CDR3 DNA follows: TGCAGTGCTAGAAAGACTAGTCTCAATGAGCAGTTCTTC. Translated, it gives CSARKTSLNEQFF.

The chain couples TRBV7-9 to TRBJ2-5; TRBD1 is a possible D gene (6 bases). TRBJ2-7 matches the DNA end more closely, so the J call is doubtful. The CDR3 has 14 amino acids. Germline lookup yields CDR1 SEHNR and CDR2 FQNEAQ (reference sequence). For the CDR3, the DNA is TGTGCCAGCAGCTCCAGGACAGAGGGCAACGAGCAGTACTTC. Translation gives CASSSRTEGNEQYF.

Notes on this clonotype: The junction and the germline gene differ at one end; a read error may be behind it. The V call is TRBV5-1, the J call TRBJ2-3; possibly TRBD2 for D (7 bases). Germline V gene lookup returns CDR1 SGHRS and CDR2 YFSETQ. The CDR3 contains 15 residues. CDR3 amino acids: CASSSGGRNTDTQNF. CDR3 nucleotide sequence: TGCGCCAGCAGCTCGGGGGGCAGAAACACAGATACGCAGAATTTT.

V gene TRBV5-5 combines with J gene TRBJ1-1, with D possibly TRBD1 on 6 matching bases. The CDR3 covers 15 residues. Germline V gene lookup returns CDR1 SGHKS and CDR2 YYEKEE (reference sequence). The V and J ends lost 5 bases and 5 bases respectively, with 19 bases between them. CDR3 coding DNA: TGTGCCAGCAGTCGACCGGGACAAGGGTTTACTGAAGCTTTCTTT. This gives the protein CASSRPGQGFTEAFF.

This clonotype was detected ten times or more. This sequence joins TRBV12-3 or TRBV12-4 and TRBJ1-1, with no clear D. This CDR3 has 12 residues. V was trimmed by 1 base and J by 3 bases, leaving 3 bases between them. The CDR3 loop is CASSLVDTEAFF. CDR3 nucleotide sequence: TGTGCCAGCAGTTTAGTGGACACTGAAGCTTTCTTT.

The rearrangement uses TRBV20-1 and TRBJ2-3; TRBD2 agrees at 9 bases. Germline V gives CDR1 DFQATT, CDR2 SNEGSKA (reference sequence). Trimming removed 4 bases from V and 2 bases from J; junction bases left unmatched: 10. CDR3 size: 16 residues. CDR3 residues: CSAIPITSGYTDTQYF. The CDR3 nucleotides read TGCAGTGCTATCCCTATCACTAGCGGGTACACAGATACGCAGTATTTT.

This clonotype has just a few counts. The J gene is TRBJ2-5, the V gene TRBV28, with D maybe TRBD2 (6 bases). With 6 bases removed from V and 5 bases from J, the gap between germline ends came to 19 bases. The CDR3 has 15 residues. Germline CDR1 MDHEN, CDR2 SYDVKM. In DNA, the CDR3 is TGTGCCAGCAGCCCTAGGAGGAATGGAGGGGAGACCCAGTACTTC. Amino acid sequence: CASSPRRNGGETQYF. Filled out from reference TRBV28 and TRBJ2-5, the complete variable domain reads DVKVTQSSRYLVKRTGEKVFLECVQDMDHENMFWYRQDPGLGLRLIYFSYDVKMKEKGDIPEGYSVSREKKERFSLILESASTNQTSMYLCASSPRRNGGETQYFGPGTRLLVL.

This clonotype was recorded at least ten times. This sequence joins TRBV20-1 and TRBJ2-3; 11 positions agree with TRBD2. The CDR3 is 14 residues long. The trim removed 0 bases at V and 13 bases at J, leaving 9 bases unmatched. Germline lookup yields CDR1 DFQATT and CDR2 SNEGSKA (reference sequence). As DNA, the CDR3 is TGCAGTGCTAGAGATGGGCTAGCGGGGGGACGGGAGTATTTT. It encodes CSARDGLAGGREYF.

V usage is TRBV14 and J usage is TRBJ2-3; D is unclear. The V end was cut by 0 bases, the J end by 0 bases, with 7 bases between. CDR3 size: 15 residues. Germline loops: CDR1 SGHDN, CDR2 FVKESK. The CDR3 here is CASSQETPSTDTQYF. CDR3 bases: TGTGCCAGCAGCCAAGAAACTCCCAGCACAGATACGCAGTATTTT.

Comments on this clonotype: A much larger clone is a single base away; this may be a read error. The chain links TRBV7-9 to TRBJ1-3; D uncertain. Germline assignment: CDR1 SEHNR and CDR2 FQNEAQ (reference sequence). The CDR3 runs to 14 residues. The CDR3 loop reads CASGLDGSGNTIYF. The CDR3 region has the DNA TGTGCCAGCGGCTTAGACGGTTCTGGAAACACCATATATTTT.

J is TRBJ2-7 and V is TRBV20-1; D remains ambiguous. The CDR3 extends over 15 amino acids. Germline CDR1 reads DFQATT; CDR2 reads SNEGSKA (reference sequence). Trimming took off 6 bases at V and 0 bases at J, with 18 bases between the two ends. This CDR3 is CSAKDPASFSYEQYF. In DNA form, the CDR3 reads TGCAGTGCCAAGGACCCAGCGTCTTTCTCCTACGAGCAGTACTTC.

The chain uses TRBV2 and TRBJ2-3; D unresolved. Germline V gives CDR1 SNHLY, CDR2 FYNNEI. The germline V and J ends were trimmed by 10 bases and 1 base, with 15 bases remaining between them. The CDR3 runs to 14 residues. The CDR3 here is CANDGNTGTDTQYF. The CDR3 nucleotides are TGTGCCAACGATGGGAATACAGGCACAGATACGCAGTATTTT.

The V and J genes are TRBV10-3 and TRBJ2-6; D gene uncertain. V was pared by 4 bases and J by 0 bases, with 10 bases between. The CDR3 contains 16 residues. The germline V gene encodes CDR1 ENHRY and CDR2 SYGVKD. CDR3 loop: CAISGEVSSGANVLTF. DNA for the CDR3: TGTGCCATCAGTGGCGAGGTTAGCTCTGGGGCCAACGTCCTGACTTTC.

The sample holds a few counts of this clonotype. V gene TRBV29-1 combines with J gene TRBJ2-1, with TRBD2 as a possible D gene (5 bases). Between the trimmed V and J ends, which lost 3 bases and 6 bases, there was a span of 12 bases. The CDR3 is made up of 13 amino acids. Germline V gene data show CDR1 as SQVTM and CDR2 as ANQGSEA. As DNA, the CDR3 is TGCAGCGTTGAGAGGGTTGCTCTCAATGAGCAGTTCTTC. Translation gives CSVERVALNEQFF.

The rearrangement uses TRBV11-2 and TRBJ2-7, with D tentatively TRBD2 (6 bases). The V gene lost 5 bases and the J gene lost 2 bases, with 13 bases spanning the gap. This CDR3 is 14 amino acids long. From germline, CDR1 is SGHAT and CDR2 FQNNGV. The CDR3 spells CASSRRLGTYEQYF. The CDR3 region has the DNA TGTGCCAGCAGCAGAAGACTAGGAACCTACGAGCAGTACTTC.